A selection of T cell receptor beta chains follows, all from one sample in a study of cytomegalovirus exposure and HLA in healthy donors. The table came from immunoSEQ multiplex PCR; TCRdb's copy has only in-frame clones and leaves some out. Of more than 150,000 clones detected, roughly 84% appear once; the ten largest clones hold 0.2% to 0.3%. The sample consisted of PBMCs. Source of these receptors: a girl under two years old in good health and CMV-seronegative. The CDR3 runs from the conserved cysteine through the conserved F or W. Fields, in order: J gene, clone size, V gene, D gene, CDR3 protein, CDR3 DNA. A D gene is named only where the DNA matches it firmly. Size is omitted from some rows. Given values are once, few, many or a class for expanded clones.

J: TRBJ2-2; size: -; V: TRBV9; D: -; CDR3: CASSVKSYTGELFF; DNA: TGTGCCAGCAGCGTAAAAAGCTACACCGGGGAGCTGTTTTTT
J: TRBJ2-1; size: -; V: TRBV18; D: -; CDR3: CASSLSETNLNEQFF; DNA: TGTGCCAGCTCCCTATCCGAGACAAACCTCAATGAGCAGTTCTTC
J: TRBJ2-1; size: -; V: TRBV5-6; D: -; CDR3: CASSQALESLNEQFF; DNA: TGTGCCAGCAGCCAGGCGTTAGAGTCCCTCAATGAGCAGTTCTTC
J: TRBJ2-1; size: -; V: TRBV7-2; D: -; CDR3: CASSPGLGEQFF; DNA: TGTGCCAGCAGCCCCGGGTTGGGTGAGCAGTTCTTC
J: TRBJ2-7; size: -; V: TRBV5-1; D: TRBD1; CDR3: CASSPFRDRAYEQYF; DNA: TGCGCCAGCAGCCCTTTCCGGGACAGGGCCTACGAGCAGTACTTC
J: TRBJ1-5; size: -; V: TRBV30; D: -; CDR3: CAWEVRDTTHTSNQPQHF; DNA: TGTGCCTGGGAGGTCCGGGACACCACCCATACCAGCAATCAGCCCCAGCATTTT
J: TRBJ1-6; size: -; V: TRBV11-2; D: TRBD1; CDR3: CASSSQGYNSPLHF; DNA: TGTGCCAGCAGCTCACAGGGGTATAATTCACCCCTCCACTTT
J: TRBJ2-7; size: -; V: TRBV15; D: TRBD1; CDR3: CATSRDLGQGAEQYF; DNA: TGTGCCACCAGCAGAGATTTGGGACAGGGTGCCGAGCAGTACTTC
J: TRBJ1-2; size: -; V: TRBV7-9; D: -; CDR3: CASSFFENYGYTF; DNA: TGTGCCAGCAGCTTCTTCGAGAACTATGGCTACACCTTC
J: TRBJ2-7; size: -; V: TRBV5-4; D: -; CDR3: CASSLQGRAYEQYF; DNA: TGTGCCAGCAGCTTGCAGGGCAGGGCCTACGAGCAGTACTTC
J: TRBJ1-2; size: -; V: TRBV4-1; D: -; CDR3: CASSQERRGDYGYTF; DNA: TGCGCCAGCAGCCAAGAGCGCAGGGGCGACTATGGCTACACCTTC
J: TRBJ1-2; size: -; V: TRBV9; D: -; CDR3: CASSVVSGGDPLGGYTF; DNA: TGTGCCAGCAGCGTAGTTTCAGGAGGGGATCCCCTAGGTGGCTACACCTTC
J: TRBJ2-5; size: once; V: TRBV7-2; D: TRBD2; CDR3: CASSWALTSGETQYF; DNA: TGTGCCAGCAGCTGGGCCCTGACTAGCGGAGAGACCCAGTACTTC
J: TRBJ2-1; size: -; V: TRBV7-9; D: -; CDR3: CASSEPGEQFF; DNA: TGTGCCAGCAGCGAACCGGGAGAGCAGTTCTTC
J: TRBJ1-3; size: -; V: TRBV10-3; D: TRBD1; CDR3: CAISEPTPGQIKRNTIYF; DNA: TGTGCCATCAGTGAGCCCACCCCGGGACAGATTAAGAGAAACACCATATATTTT
J: TRBJ2-1; size: -; V: TRBV5-1; D: TRBD2; CDR3: CASSLGGLAGVNEQFF; DNA: TGCGCCAGCAGCTTGGGTGGACTAGCGGGAGTTAATGAGCAGTTCTTC
J: TRBJ1-4; size: -; V: TRBV21-1; D: -; CDR3: CASSKMRDRDMANEKLFF; DNA: TGTGCCAGCAGCAAAATGAGGGACAGGGACATGGCTAATGAAAAACTGTTTTTT
J: TRBJ1-5; size: -; V: TRBV2; D: -; CDR3: CASSPLGRDSNQPQHF; DNA: TGTGCCAGCAGTCCTTTGGGGCGAGATAGCAATCAGCCCCAGCATTTT
J: TRBJ2-5; size: -; V: TRBV21-1; D: -; CDR3: CASSKESPQGRTDYQGTQYF; DNA: TGTGCCAGCAGCAAAGAAAGTCCGCAGGGTAGGACGGACTACCAAGGGACCCAGTACTTC
J: TRBJ1-5; size: -; V: TRBV30; D: TRBD1; CDR3: CAWSGGQLNQPQHF; DNA: TGTGCCTGGAGTGGGGGACAGCTGAATCAGCCCCAGCATTTT
J: TRBJ2-3; size: -; V: TRBV5-5; D: TRBD2; CDR3: CASSWEGLAGVEGTDTQYF; DNA: TGTGCCAGCAGCTGGGAGGGCCTAGCGGGAGTCGAGGGCACAGATACGCAGTATTTT
J: TRBJ2-7; size: -; V: TRBV30; D: -; CDR3: CAWSERYPYEQYF; DNA: TGTGCCTGGAGTGAGAGGTACCCCTACGAGCAGTACTTC
J: TRBJ1-2; size: -; V: TRBV19; D: -; CDR3: CASRRPGQTIYGYTF; DNA: TGTGCCAGTAGGCGCCCCGGACAGACTATCTATGGCTACACCTTC
J: TRBJ1-4; size: once; V: TRBV6-4; D: -; CDR3: CASSDRGEDEKLFF; DNA: TGTGCCAGCAGTGACAGGGGCGAGGACGAAAAACTGTTTTTT
J: TRBJ2-4; size: once; V: TRBV29-1; D: TRBD2; CDR3: CSVAGGGNIQYF; DNA: TGCAGCGTTGCGGGAGGGGGAAACATTCAGTACTTC
J: TRBJ2-7; size: -; V: TRBV27; D: -; CDR3: CASSGTNSYEQYF; DNA: TGTGCCAGCAGTGGGACAAACTCCTACGAGCAGTACTTC
J: TRBJ1-2; size: -; V: TRBV7-9; D: -; CDR3: CASSLSQGYGYTF; DNA: TGTGCCAGCAGCTTATCGCAGGGCTATGGCTACACCTTC
J: TRBJ2-4; size: -; V: TRBV4-3; D: -; CDR3: CASSQAGAKNIQYF; DNA: TGCGCCAGCAGCCAAGCGGGAGCCAAAAACATTCAGTACTTC
J: TRBJ1-2; size: -; V: TRBV7-8; D: -; CDR3: CASSPRQEGPYGYTF; DNA: TGTGCCAGCAGCCCAAGACAGGAAGGACCCTATGGCTACACCTTC
J: TRBJ2-1; size: -; V: TRBV19; D: TRBD2; CDR3: CASTPQLAGINEQFF; DNA: TGTGCCAGTACCCCCCAGCTAGCGGGGATCAATGAGCAGTTCTTC
J: TRBJ2-7; size: -; V: TRBV19; D: TRBD1; CDR3: CASAGTGGDVQYF; DNA: TGTGCCAGCGCCGGGACAGGGGGCGATGTGCAGTACTTC
J: TRBJ2-2; size: -; V: TRBV11-1; D: TRBD2; CDR3: CASSSSRGANTGELFF; DNA: TGTGCCAGCAGCTCCAGTCGGGGGGCGAACACCGGGGAGCTGTTTTTT
J: TRBJ1-6; size: -; V: TRBV5-8; D: -; CDR3: CASSLAGSLNFALHF; DNA: TGTGCCAGCAGCTTGGCCGGGTCCCTCAATTTCGCCCTCCACTTT
J: TRBJ2-2; size: -; V: TRBV25-1; D: TRBD1; CDR3: CASSEHTGERTGELFF; DNA: TGTGCCAGCAGTGAGCATACAGGGGAACGAACCGGGGAGCTGTTTTTT